What follows are 24 T cell receptor beta chains derived from one specimen sequenced in a study of blood T cell repertoires in COVID-19. Data came from immunoSEQ multiplex PCR; TCRdb stores just in-frame clones and leaves some out. The profile covers approximately 110,000 clones, with around 76% appearing a single time and around 19% taken by the ten largest. Sequenced: peripheral blood. The receptor set was obtained from a woman aged 65 to 85 with acute or convalescent COVID-19.

The V call is TRBV3-1 (or the pseudogene TRBV3-2), the J call TRBJ2-7; TRBD1 matches at 9 bases. Germline CDR1 reads LGHDT; CDR2 reads YNNKEL (reference sequence). CDR3 size: 16 residues. V lost 5 bases, J lost 5 bases, and 13 bases stayed unmatched. The CDR3 nucleotides read TGTGCCAGCAGCGCCTGGGACAGGGAACAATCCCACGAGCAGTACTTC. Its translation is CASSAWDREQSHEQYF.

This clone showed up just a few times. V gene TRBV5-4 combines with J gene TRBJ1-1; TRBD1 agrees at 7 bases. Per germline, CDR1 SGHNT and CDR2 YYREEE (reference sequence). The CDR3 length is 16 residues. V shed 0 bases and J 4 bases; nucleotides not matched to a gene: 9. CDR3 nucleotide sequence: TGTGCCAGCAGCTTGGTAGGTTTGACAGGGATCACTGAAGCTTTCTTT. It is translated as CASSLVGLTGITEAFF.

This clone was observed a few times. This chain joins TRBV10-3 and TRBJ2-7; weak D call: TRBD1 (6 bases). CDR3 length: 16 residues. Trimming pared 2 bases from V and 0 bases from J, leaving 14 bases between. Looked up from germline, CDR1 is ENHRY and CDR2 is SYGVKD. In DNA, the CDR3 is TGTGCCATCAGTGAGCCTCACAGGGATGGCTCCTACGAGCAGTACTTC. Residues: CAISEPHRDGSYEQYF.

V and J are TRBV2 and TRBJ1-1; tentative D call: TRBD1 (6 bases). This CDR3 has 15 amino acids. The germline V and J ends were trimmed by 6 bases and 3 bases, with 17 bases remaining between them. Germline V gives CDR1 SNHLY, CDR2 FYNNEI. As DNA, the CDR3 is TGTGCCAGCAGAGCGGTGGGGGCCTTGGACACTGAAGCTTTCTTT. It translates to CASRAVGALDTEAFF.

CDR3 DNA sequence: TGTGCCAGCAGCCCCGTTGGCAATCAGCCCCAGCATTTT. It is translated as CASSPVGNQPQHF. This chain joins TRBV16 and TRBJ1-5; no firm D call. V dropped 4 bases and J dropped 2 bases, with 6 bases sitting between them. CDR1 and CDR2 from the germline V gene are KGHSY and FQNENV. This CDR3 comprises 13 residues. Filled out from reference TRBV16 and TRBJ1-5, the complete variable domain reads GEEVAQTPKHLVRGEGQKAKLYCAPIKGHSYVFWYQQVLKNEFKFLISFQNENVFDETGMPKERFSAKCLPNSPCSLEIQATKLEDSAVYFCASSPVGNQPQHFGDGTRLSIL.

The CDR3 DNA reads TGTGCCAGCAGTCTACAGGGGGCGTTTGGCTACACCTTC. Its protein is CASSLQGAFGYTF. The chain employs TRBV28 and TRBJ1-2; 9 nucleotides agree with TRBD1. The germline CDR1 and CDR2 sequences are MDHEN and SYDVKM. The CDR3 sequence is 13 residues long. V was pared by 5 bases and J by 7 bases, with 5 bases of the junction left unmatched.

The genes are TRBV19 and TRBJ2-1, with TRBD2 matching over 10 bases. J gave up 6 bases and V 5 bases, and 10 bases lay outside the gene matches. CDR3 length: 16 amino acids. CDR1 LNHDA and CDR2 SQIVND come from the germline V gene (reference sequence). CDR3: CASSWVAGGMGNEQFF. CDR3 DNA sequence: TGTGCCAGTAGTTGGGTAGCGGGGGGAATGGGCAATGAGCAGTTCTTC.

The chain has TRBV7-2 and TRBJ2-2; TRBD1 matches at 9 bases. Germline assignment: CDR1 SGHTA and CDR2 FQGNSA. The V gene end was trimmed by 4 bases and the J gene end by 6 bases; junction bases not matched to a gene: 6. The CDR3 loop spans 15 amino acids. CDR3 amino acids: CASSYGTGRAGELFF. The DNA of the CDR3 is TGTGCCAGCAGCTACGGGACAGGGAGGGCCGGGGAGCTGTTTTTT.

The V gene is TRBV18, the J gene TRBJ1-1, with D uncertain. V gave up 0 bases and J gave up 4 bases, with 15 bases separating them. The germline V gene has CDR1 KGHSH and CDR2 LQKENI. This CDR3 comprises 16 residues. This CDR3 reads CASSPPDFQWGTEAFF. In nucleotides, the CDR3 is TGTGCCAGCTCACCACCGGACTTTCAGTGGGGCACTGAAGCTTTCTTT.

This chain links TRBV2 with TRBJ2-5; unclear D gene. CDR1 is SNHLY, CDR2 FYNNEI, per germline. The V end was cut by 8 bases, the J end by 7 bases, with 14 bases between. The CDR3 extends over 12 amino acids. Here the CDR3 reads CASEWAGRTQYF. The CDR3, as DNA: TGTGCCAGCGAATGGGCAGGCCGGACCCAGTACTTC.

V gene TRBV25-1 combines with J gene TRBJ2-7, with 12 bases matching TRBD1. The CDR3 totals 16 residues. V gave up 3 bases and J gave up 3 bases; unmatched junction bases: 6. CDR1 is MGHDK, CDR2 SYGVNS, per germline. The DNA of the CDR3 is TGTGCCAGCAGTGACCCCGGGACAGGGGGCCACTACGAGCAGTACTTC. Protein: CASSDPGTGGHYEQYF.

The chain is built from TRBV7-9 and TRBJ1-4; the D is unclear. The CDR3 is 15 residues long. Germline-derived CDR1 and CDR2 are SEHNR and FQNEAQ (reference sequence). V was shortened by 1 base and J by 4 bases, with 10 bases between the two germline ends. CDR3 in amino acids: CASSLEARINEKLFF. In DNA, the CDR3 is TGTGCCAGCAGCTTAGAGGCCAGGATTAATGAAAAACTGTTTTTT.

The V call is TRBV30, the J call TRBJ2-7, with D possibly matching TRBD2 (7 bases). Germline V lookup: CDR1 GTSNPN, CDR2 SVGIG (reference sequence). Trimming cost V 2 bases and J 0 bases, with 14 bases left between them. This CDR3 contains 15 residues. The CDR3 here is CAWSPGGFSSYEQYF. CDR3 DNA: TGTGCCTGGAGTCCGGGGGGCTTCAGCTCCTACGAGCAGTACTTC.

This clone has a single count. The J gene is TRBJ2-5, the V gene TRBV11-2; 10 bases are a match to TRBD1. The CDR3 is made up of 15 amino acids. CDR1 is SGHAT, CDR2 FQNNGV, per germline. The trim removed 4 bases at V and 2 bases at J, leaving 4 bases unmatched. The CDR3 here is CASSWTGGGQETQYF. The CDR3 DNA sequence: TGTGCCAGCAGCTGGACAGGGGGTGGGCAAGAGACCCAGTACTTC.

The chain is built from TRBV3-1 (or the pseudogene TRBV3-2) and TRBJ1-2, with 7 positions matching TRBD1. Germline V gives CDR1 LGHDT, CDR2 YNNKEL (reference sequence). This CDR3 has 14 amino acids. J gave up 7 bases and V 4 bases, and 9 bases lay outside the gene matches. As DNA, the CDR3 is TGTGCCAGCAGCCGGAACAGGGGCTCGCGTGGCTACACCTTC. Amino acid sequence: CASSRNRGSRGYTF.

The CDR3 here is CASSEGPIGNTQYF. CDR3 nucleotides: TGCGCCAGCAGTGAGGGGCCGATCGGTAATACGCAGTATTTT. The chain carries TRBV10-1 and TRBJ2-3, with D unresolved. This CDR3 contains 14 residues. Trimming removed 2 bases from V and 7 bases from J, with 13 bases in between. The germline CDR1 and CDR2 sequences are WNHNN and SYGVQD (reference sequence).

The chain joins TRBV11-2 to TRBJ1-2; 7 bases line up with TRBD1. V lost 6 bases to trimming and J lost 5 bases; unmatched junction nucleotides: 12. In germline, CDR1 is SGHAT, CDR2 FQNNGV. The CDR3 runs 15 residues. CDR3 loop: CASSSDRVGRYGYTF. DNA of the CDR3: TGTGCCAGCAGTAGCGACAGGGTGGGGCGGTATGGCTACACCTTC.

As for this clone: Additional DNA sequences in this sample encode the identical CDR3. The chain has TRBV7-2 and TRBJ2-7; 8 bases match TRBD1. The CDR3 is 14 residues long. After removal of 5 bases from V and 1 base from J, the junction contained 4 bases not matched to a gene. The germline V gene encodes CDR1 SGHTA and CDR2 FQGNSA. The CDR3 region is CASSPRQGSYEQYF. The CDR3 region has the DNA TGTGCCAGCAGCCCCAGACAGGGGTCCTACGAGCAGTACTTC.

The chain carries TRBV29-1 and TRBJ1-2, with 10 bases fitting TRBD1. Germline trimming cut 5 bases from V and 8 bases from J; bases unmatched to any gene: 11. From germline, CDR1 is SQVTM and CDR2 ANQGSEA. The length of the CDR3 is 14 residues. CDR3 loop: CSVTDRGRTGGYTF. Written as DNA, the CDR3 is TGCAGCGTTACTGACAGGGGGCGAACGGGGGGCTACACCTTC.

V and J are TRBV3-1 (or the pseudogene TRBV3-2) and TRBJ1-2; 10 bases are a match to TRBD1. Germline V gene sequence: CDR1 LGHDT, CDR2 YNNKEL (reference sequence). This CDR3 comprises 13 residues. The trim removed 2 bases at V and 7 bases at J, leaving 1 base unmatched. This CDR3 reads CASSQRQGAGYTF. CDR3 nucleotide sequence: TGTGCCAGCAGCCAACGACAGGGGGCTGGCTACACCTTC.

This chain links TRBV5-1 with TRBJ2-3; tentatively, D is TRBD2 (5 bases). The germline gives CDR1 SGHRS, CDR2 YFSETQ. V dropped 2 bases and J dropped 2 bases, with 6 bases sitting between them. The CDR3 totals 13 residues. The DNA for the CDR3 is TGCGCCAGCAGCTTCGGGGTCACAGATACGCAGTATTTT. Translating gives CASSFGVTDTQYF. Full variable domain (outside the CDR3, taken from reference TRBV5-1 and TRBJ2-3): KAGVTQTPRYLIKTRGQQVTLSCSPISGHRSVSWYQQTPGQGLQFLFEYFSETQRNKGNFPGRFSGRQFSNSRSEMNVSTLELGDSALYLCASSFGVTDTQYFGPGTRLTVL.

This chain uses TRBV6-6 with TRBJ2-7; 9 positions match TRBD1. The CDR3 has 17 residues. Looked up from germline, CDR1 is MNHNY and CDR2 is SVGAGI (reference sequence). V lost 5 bases to trimming and J lost 5 bases; unmatched junction nucleotides: 16. The CDR3 here is CASSPRPPGQGVHEQYF. The CDR3 DNA reads TGTGCCAGCAGTCCCCGTCCTCCGGGACAGGGTGTGCACGAGCAGTACTTC.

CDR3 sequence: CASSLGTGVRTNEKLFF. The CDR3 bases are TGTGCCAGCAGCTTAGGGACAGGGGTGCGAACTAATGAAAAACTGTTTTTT. The rearrangement links TRBV13 to TRBJ1-4; 8 bases are shared with TRBD1. Germline values: CDR1 PRHDT, CDR2 FYEKMQ (reference sequence). The CDR3 has 17 residues. V was clipped by 0 bases and J by 1 base; unmatched bases: 4.

The chain couples TRBV11-3 to TRBJ1-1, with TRBD1 as a possible D gene (6 bases). Germline V gene data show CDR1 as SGHNT and CDR2 as YENEEA. The CDR3 runs 13 residues. V lost 1 base and J lost 6, with 9 bases in between. This chain's CDR3 is CASSLVGAAEAFF. The CDR3 nucleotides read TGTGCCAGCAGCTTAGTGGGGGCCGCTGAAGCTTTCTTT.